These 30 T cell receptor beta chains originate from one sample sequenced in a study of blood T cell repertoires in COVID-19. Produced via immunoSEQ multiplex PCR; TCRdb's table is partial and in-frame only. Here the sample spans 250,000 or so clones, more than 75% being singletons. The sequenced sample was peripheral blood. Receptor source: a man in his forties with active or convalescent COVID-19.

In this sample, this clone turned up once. The CDR3 sequence is CASSPGQNSNQPQHF. The CDR3 DNA sequence: TGTGCCAGCTCACCGGGACAGAATAGCAATCAGCCCCAGCATTTT. V and J are TRBV18 and TRBJ1-5, with 7 bases that match TRBD1. V dropped 3 bases and J dropped 0; count of bases not matched to a gene: 2. There are 15 residues in the CDR3. CDR1 KGHSH and CDR2 LQKENI come from the germline V gene. The entire variable domain, with the rest obtained from reference TRBV18 and TRBJ1-5, is as follows: NAGVMQNPRHLVRRRGQEARLRCSPMKGHSHVYWYRQLPEEGLKFMVYLQKENIIDESGMPKERFSAEFPKEGPSILRIQQVVRGDSAAYFCASSPGQNSNQPQHFGDGTRLSIL.

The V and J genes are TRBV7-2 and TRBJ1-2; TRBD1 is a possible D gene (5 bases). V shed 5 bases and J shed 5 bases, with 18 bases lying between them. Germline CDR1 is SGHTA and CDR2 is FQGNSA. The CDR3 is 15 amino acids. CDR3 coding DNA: TGTGCCAGCAGCCTGGGGCCAGGGAGGGAGTATGGCTACACCTTC. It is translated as CASSLGPGREYGYTF.

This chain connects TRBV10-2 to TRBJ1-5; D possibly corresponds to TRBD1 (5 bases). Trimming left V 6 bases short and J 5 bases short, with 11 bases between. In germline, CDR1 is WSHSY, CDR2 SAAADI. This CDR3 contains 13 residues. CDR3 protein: CASSHRSDQPQHF. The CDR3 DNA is TGCGCCAGCAGCCACAGGTCGGATCAGCCCCAGCATTTT.

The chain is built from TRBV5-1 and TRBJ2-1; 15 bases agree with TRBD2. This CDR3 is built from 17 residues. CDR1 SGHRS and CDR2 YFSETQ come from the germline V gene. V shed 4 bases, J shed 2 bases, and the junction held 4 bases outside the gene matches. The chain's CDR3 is CASSGTSGRMTYNEQFF. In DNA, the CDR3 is TGCGCCAGCAGCGGGACTAGCGGGAGGATGACCTACAATGAGCAGTTCTTC. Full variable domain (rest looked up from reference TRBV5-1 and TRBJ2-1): KAGVTQTPRYLIKTRGQQVTLSCSPISGHRSVSWYQQTPGQGLQFLFEYFSETQRNKGNFPGRFSGRQFSNSRSEMNVSTLELGDSALYLCASSGTSGRMTYNEQFFGPGTRLTVL.

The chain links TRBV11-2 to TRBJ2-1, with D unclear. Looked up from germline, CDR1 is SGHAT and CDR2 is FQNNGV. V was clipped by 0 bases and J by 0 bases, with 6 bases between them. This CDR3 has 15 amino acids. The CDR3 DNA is TGTGCCAGCAGCTTAGACCCCGGCTCCTACAATGAGCAGTTCTTC. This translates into CASSLDPGSYNEQFF.

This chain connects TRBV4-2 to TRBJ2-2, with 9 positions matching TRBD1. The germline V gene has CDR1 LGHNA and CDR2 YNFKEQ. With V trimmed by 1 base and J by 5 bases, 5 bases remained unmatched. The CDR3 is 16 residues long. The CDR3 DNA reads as TGTGCCAGCAGCCAAGGGACAGGGGCGGGTACCGGGGAGCTGTTTTTT. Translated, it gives CASSQGTGAGTGELFF.

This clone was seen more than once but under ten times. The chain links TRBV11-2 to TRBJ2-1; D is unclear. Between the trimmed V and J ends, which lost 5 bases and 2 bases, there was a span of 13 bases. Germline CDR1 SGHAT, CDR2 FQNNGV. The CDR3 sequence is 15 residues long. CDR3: CASSPSPSPYNEQFF. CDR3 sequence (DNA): TGTGCCAGCAGCCCCTCCCCGTCCCCCTACAATGAGCAGTTCTTC.

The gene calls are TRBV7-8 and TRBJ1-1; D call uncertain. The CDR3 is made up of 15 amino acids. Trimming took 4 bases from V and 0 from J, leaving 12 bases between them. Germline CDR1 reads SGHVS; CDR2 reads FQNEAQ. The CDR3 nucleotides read TGTGCCAGCAGCTCGCCAGAGAGGATGAACACTGAAGCTTTCTTT. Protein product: CASSSPERMNTEAFF.

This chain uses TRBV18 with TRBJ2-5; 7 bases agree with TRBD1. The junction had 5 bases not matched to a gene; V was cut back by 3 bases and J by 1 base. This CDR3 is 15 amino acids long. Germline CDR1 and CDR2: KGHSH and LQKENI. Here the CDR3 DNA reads TGTGCCAGCTCACCCTCGACAGGGTCCCAAGAGACCCAGTACTTC. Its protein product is CASSPSTGSQETQYF.

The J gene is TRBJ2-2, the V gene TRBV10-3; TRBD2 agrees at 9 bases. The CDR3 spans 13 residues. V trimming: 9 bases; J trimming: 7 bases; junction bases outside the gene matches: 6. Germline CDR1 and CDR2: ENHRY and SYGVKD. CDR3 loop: CAILAGEGGELFF. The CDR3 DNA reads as TGTGCCATTTTAGCGGGAGAAGGCGGGGAGCTGTTTTTT.

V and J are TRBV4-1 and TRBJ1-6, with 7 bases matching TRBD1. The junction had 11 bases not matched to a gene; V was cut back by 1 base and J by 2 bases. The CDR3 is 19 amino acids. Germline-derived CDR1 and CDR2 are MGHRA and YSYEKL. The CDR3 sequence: CASSQAPQTGWTYNSPLHF. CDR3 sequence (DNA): TGCGCCAGCAGCCAAGCTCCACAGACAGGGTGGACCTATAATTCACCCCTCCACTTT.

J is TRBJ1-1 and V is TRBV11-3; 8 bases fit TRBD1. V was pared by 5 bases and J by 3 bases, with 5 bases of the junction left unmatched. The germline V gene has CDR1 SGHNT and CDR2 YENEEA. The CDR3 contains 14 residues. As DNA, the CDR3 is TGTGCCAGCAGCCAAGGGACAGGAGACACTGAAGCTTTCTTT. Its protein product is CASSQGTGDTEAFF.

The CDR3 here is CATSDFGTGGTGELFF. CDR3 nucleotide sequence: TGTGCCACCAGTGATTTCGGGACAGGCGGGACCGGGGAGCTGTTTTTT. The gene calls are TRBV24-1 and TRBJ2-2; 8 nucleotides match TRBD1. The CDR3 sequence is 16 residues long. The V gene's germline CDR1 is KGHDR and CDR2 SFDVKD. J was trimmed by 5 bases and V by 1 base; bases with no gene match: 5.

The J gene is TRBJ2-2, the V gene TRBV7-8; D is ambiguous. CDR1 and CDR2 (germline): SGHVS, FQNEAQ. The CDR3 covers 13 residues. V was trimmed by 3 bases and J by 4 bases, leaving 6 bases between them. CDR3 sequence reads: CASSLGFTGELFF. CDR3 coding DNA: TGTGCCAGCAGCTTGGGCTTCACCGGGGAGCTGTTTTTT.

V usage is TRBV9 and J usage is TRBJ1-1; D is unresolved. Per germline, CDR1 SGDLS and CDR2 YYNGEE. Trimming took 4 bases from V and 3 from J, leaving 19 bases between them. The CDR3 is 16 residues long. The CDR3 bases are TGTGCCAGCAGCTTCCGGGAAGGGAGGAGCGACACTGAAGCTTTCTTT. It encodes CASSFREGRSDTEAFF.

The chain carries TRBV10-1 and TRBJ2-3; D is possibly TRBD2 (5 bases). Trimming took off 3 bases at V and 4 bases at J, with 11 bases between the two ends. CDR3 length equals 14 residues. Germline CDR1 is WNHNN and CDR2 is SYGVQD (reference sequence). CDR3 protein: CASSDPGYADTQYF. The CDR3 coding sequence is TGCGCCAGCAGTGATCCGGGGTATGCAGATACGCAGTATTTT.

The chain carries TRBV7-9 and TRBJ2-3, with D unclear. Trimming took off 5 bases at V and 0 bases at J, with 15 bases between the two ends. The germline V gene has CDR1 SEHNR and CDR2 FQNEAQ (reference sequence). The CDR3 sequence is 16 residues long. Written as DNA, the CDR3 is TGTGCCAGCAGCCCCCAGTGGAGCTCTAGCACAGATACGCAGTATTTT. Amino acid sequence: CASSPQWSSSTDTQYF.

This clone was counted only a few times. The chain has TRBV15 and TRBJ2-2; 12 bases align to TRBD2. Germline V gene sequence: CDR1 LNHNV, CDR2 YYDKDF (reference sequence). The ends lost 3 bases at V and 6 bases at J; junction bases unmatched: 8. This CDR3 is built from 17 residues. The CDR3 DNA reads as TGTGCCACCAGCAGCACAGGACTAGCGGGAATTCCCGGGGAGCTGTTTTTT. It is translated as CATSSTGLAGIPGELFF.

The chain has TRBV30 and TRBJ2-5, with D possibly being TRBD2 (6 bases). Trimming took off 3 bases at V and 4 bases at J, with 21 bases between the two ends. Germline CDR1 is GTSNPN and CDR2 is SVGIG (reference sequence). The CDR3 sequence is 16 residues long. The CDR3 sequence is CAWRKSSGPKLETQYF. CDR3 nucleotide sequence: TGTGCCTGGAGGAAATCCAGCGGGCCTAAACTAGAGACCCAGTACTTC.

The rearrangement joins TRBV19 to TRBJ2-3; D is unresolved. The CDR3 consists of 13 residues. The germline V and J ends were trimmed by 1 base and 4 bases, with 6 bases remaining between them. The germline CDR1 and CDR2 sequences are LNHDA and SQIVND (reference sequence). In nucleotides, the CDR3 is TGTGCCAGTAGTATAGGCCTAGCAGATACGCAGTATTTT. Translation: CASSIGLADTQYF. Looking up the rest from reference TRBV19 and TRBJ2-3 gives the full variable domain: DGGITQSPKYLFRKEGQNVTLSCEQNLNHDAMYWYRQDPGQGLRLIYYSQIVNDFQKGDIAEGYSVSREKKESFPLTVTSAQKNPTAFYLCASSIGLADTQYFGPGTRLTVL.

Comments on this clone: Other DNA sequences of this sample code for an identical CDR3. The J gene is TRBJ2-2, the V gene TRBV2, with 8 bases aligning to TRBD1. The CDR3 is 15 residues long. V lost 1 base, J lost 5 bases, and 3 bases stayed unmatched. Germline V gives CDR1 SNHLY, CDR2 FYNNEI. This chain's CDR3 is CASSEGTGHTGELFF. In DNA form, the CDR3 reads TGTGCCAGCAGTGAAGGGACAGGGCATACCGGGGAGCTGTTTTTT.

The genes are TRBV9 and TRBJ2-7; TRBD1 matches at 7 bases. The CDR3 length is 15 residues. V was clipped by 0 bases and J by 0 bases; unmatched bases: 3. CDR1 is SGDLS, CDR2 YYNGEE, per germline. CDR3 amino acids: CASSVEGQSSYEQYF. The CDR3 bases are TGTGCCAGCAGCGTAGAGGGACAGAGCTCCTACGAGCAGTACTTC.

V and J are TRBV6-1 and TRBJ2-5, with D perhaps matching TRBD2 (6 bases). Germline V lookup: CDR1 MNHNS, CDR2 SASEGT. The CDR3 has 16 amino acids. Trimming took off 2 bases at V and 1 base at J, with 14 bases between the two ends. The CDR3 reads CASSEWERATQETQYF. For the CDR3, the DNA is TGTGCCAGCAGTGAATGGGAGCGGGCGACCCAAGAGACCCAGTACTTC.

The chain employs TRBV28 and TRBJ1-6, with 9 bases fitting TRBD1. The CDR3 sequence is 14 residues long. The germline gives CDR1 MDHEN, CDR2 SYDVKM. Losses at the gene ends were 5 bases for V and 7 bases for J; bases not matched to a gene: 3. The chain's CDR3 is CASSRGQGNSPLHF. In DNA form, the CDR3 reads TGTGCCAGCAGTCGCGGACAGGGGAATTCACCCCTCCACTTT.

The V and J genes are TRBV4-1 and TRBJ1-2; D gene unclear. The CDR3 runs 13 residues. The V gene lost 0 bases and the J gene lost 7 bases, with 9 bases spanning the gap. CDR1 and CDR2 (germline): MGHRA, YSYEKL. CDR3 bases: TGCGCCAGCAGCCAAGATTTCGGGTCTGGCTACACCTTC. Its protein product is CASSQDFGSGYTF.

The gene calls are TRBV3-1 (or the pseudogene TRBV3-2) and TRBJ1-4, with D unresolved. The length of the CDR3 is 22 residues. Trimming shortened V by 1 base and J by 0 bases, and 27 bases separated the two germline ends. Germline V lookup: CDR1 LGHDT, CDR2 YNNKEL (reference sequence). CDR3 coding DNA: TGTGCCAGCAGCCAAGTGGTGGCGGGTTCGCGGACTAGGATAACAACTAATGAAAAACTGTTTTTT. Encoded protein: CASSQVVAGSRTRITTNEKLFF.

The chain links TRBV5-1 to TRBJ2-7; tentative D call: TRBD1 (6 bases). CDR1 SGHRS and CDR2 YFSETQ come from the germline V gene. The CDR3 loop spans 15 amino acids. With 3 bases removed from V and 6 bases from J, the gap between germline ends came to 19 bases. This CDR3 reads CASSSQEGQLGEQYF. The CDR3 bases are TGCGCCAGCAGCTCCCAAGAAGGACAGCTTGGCGAGCAGTACTTC.

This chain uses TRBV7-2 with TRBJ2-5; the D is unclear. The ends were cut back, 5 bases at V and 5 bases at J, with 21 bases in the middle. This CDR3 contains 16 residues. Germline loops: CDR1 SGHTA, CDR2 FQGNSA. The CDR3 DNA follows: TGTGCCAGCAGCATACCCCCCTCTGCGAGTCGGGAGACCCAGTACTTC. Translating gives CASSIPPSASRETQYF.

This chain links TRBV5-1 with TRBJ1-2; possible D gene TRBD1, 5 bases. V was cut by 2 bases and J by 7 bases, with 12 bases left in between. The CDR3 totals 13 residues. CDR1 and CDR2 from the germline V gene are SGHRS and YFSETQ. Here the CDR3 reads CASSFGGMSGYTF. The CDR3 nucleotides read TGCGCCAGCAGCTTTGGGGGGATGAGTGGCTACACCTTC.

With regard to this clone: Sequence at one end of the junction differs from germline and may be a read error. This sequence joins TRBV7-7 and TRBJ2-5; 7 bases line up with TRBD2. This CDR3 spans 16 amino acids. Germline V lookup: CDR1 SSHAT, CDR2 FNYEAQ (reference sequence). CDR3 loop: CASSLGGGEGKETQYF. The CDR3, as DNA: TGTGCTAGCAGCTTGGGGGGGGGAGAGGGTAAAGAGACCCAGTACTTC.